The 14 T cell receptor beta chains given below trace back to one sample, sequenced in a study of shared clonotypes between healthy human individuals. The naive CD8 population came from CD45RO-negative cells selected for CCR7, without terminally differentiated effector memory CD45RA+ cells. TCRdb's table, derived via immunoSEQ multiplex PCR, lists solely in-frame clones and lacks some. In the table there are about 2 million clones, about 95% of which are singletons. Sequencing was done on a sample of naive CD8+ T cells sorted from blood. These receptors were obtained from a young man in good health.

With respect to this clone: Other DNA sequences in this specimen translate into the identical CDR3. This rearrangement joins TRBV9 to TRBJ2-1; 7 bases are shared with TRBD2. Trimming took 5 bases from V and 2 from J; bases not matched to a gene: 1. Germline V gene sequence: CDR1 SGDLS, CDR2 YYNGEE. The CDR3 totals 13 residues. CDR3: CASSAGAYNEQFF. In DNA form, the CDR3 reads TGTGCCAGCAGTGCGGGGGCCTACAATGAGCAGTTCTTC.

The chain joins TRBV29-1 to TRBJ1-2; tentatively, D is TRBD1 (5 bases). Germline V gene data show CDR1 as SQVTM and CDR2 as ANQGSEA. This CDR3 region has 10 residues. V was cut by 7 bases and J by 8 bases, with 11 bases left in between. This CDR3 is CSAVGDGYTF. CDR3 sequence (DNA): TGCAGCGCTGTTGGGGACGGCTACACCTTC.

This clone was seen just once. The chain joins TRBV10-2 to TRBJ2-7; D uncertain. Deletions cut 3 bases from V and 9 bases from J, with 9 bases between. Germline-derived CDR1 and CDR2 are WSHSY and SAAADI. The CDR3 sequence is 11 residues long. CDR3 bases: TGCGCCAGCAGTGATACGGGTTTGCAGTACTTC. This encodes CASSDTGLQYF.

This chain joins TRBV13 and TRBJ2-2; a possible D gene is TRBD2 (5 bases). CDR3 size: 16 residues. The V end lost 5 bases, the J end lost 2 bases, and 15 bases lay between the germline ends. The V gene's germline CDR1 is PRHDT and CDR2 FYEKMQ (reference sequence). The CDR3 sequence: CASSTEDWTNTGELFF. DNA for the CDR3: TGTGCCAGCAGCACGGAGGACTGGACCAACACCGGGGAGCTGTTTTTT. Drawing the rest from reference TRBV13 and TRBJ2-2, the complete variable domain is AAGVIQSPRHLIKEKRETATLKCYPIPRHDTVYWYQQGPGQDPQFLISFYEKMQSDKGSIPDRFSAQQFSDYHSELNMSSLELGDSALYFCASSTEDWTNTGELFFGEGSRLTVL.

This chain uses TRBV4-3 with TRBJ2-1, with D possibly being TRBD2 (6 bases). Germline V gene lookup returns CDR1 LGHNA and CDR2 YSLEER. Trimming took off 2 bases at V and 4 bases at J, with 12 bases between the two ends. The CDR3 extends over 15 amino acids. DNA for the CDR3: TGCGCCAGCAGCCAAAATAGCGGCCCTTACAATGAGCAGTTCTTC. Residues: CASSQNSGPYNEQFF.

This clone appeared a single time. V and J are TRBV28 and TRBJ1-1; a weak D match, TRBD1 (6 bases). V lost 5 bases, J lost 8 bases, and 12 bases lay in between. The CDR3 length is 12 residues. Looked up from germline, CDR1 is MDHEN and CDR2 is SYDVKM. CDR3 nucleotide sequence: TGTGCCAGCAGTCCAGATACAGGGGAAGCTTTCTTT. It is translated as CASSPDTGEAFF.

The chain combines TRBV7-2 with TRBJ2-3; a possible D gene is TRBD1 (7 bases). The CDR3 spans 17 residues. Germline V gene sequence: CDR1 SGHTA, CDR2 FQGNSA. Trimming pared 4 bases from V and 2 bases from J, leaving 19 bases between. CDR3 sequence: CASSSTSTGRFTDTQYF. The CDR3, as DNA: TGTGCCAGCAGCTCGACCTCGACAGGGAGGTTCACAGATACGCAGTATTTT.

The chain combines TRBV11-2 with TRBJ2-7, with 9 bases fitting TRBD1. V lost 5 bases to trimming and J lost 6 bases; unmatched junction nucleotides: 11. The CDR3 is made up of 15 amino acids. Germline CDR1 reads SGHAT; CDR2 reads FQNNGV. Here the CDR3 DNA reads TGTGCCAGCAGCGGAGGGGGACAGGGACTCTTCGAGCAGTACTTC. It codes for CASSGGGQGLFEQYF.

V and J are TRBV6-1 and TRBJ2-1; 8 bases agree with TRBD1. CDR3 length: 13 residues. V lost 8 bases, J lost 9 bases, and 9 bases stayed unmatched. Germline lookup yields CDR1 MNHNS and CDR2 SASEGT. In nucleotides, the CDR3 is TGTGCCAGCCCAGACAGGGGTTTCAGTGAGCAGTTCTTC. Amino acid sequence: CASPDRGFSEQFF.

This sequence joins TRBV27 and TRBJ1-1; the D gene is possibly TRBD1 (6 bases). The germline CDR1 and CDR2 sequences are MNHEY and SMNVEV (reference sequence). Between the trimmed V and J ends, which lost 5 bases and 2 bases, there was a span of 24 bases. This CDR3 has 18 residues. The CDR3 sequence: CASSAWGIGGTLNTEAFF. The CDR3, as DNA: TGTGCCAGCAGTGCCTGGGGTATAGGGGGGACTCTAAACACTGAAGCTTTCTTT.

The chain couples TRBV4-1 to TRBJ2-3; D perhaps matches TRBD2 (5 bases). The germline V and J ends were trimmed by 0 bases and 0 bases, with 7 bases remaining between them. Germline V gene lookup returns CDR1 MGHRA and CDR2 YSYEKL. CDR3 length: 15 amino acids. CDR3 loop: CASSQDDYSTDTQYF. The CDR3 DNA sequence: TGCGCCAGCAGCCAAGACGACTACAGCACAGATACGCAGTATTTT.

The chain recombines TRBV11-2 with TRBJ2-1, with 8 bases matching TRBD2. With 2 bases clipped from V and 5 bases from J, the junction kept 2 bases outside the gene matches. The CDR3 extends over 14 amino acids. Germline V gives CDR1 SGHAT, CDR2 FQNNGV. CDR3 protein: CASSLFGGDNEQFF. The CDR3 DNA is TGTGCCAGCAGCTTATTCGGGGGGGACAATGAGCAGTTCTTC.

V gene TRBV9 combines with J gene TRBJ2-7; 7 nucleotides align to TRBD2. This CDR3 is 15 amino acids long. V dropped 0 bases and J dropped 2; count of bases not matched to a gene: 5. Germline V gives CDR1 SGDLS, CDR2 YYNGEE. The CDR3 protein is CASSVVASGPYEQYF. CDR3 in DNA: TGTGCCAGCAGCGTAGTAGCTAGCGGACCCTACGAGCAGTACTTC.

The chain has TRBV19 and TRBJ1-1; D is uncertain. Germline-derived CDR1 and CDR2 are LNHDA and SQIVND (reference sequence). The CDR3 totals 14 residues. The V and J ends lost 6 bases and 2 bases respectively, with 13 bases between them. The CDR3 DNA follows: TGTGCCAGTAGCCTAAGGGCTTACAACACTGAAGCTTTCTTT. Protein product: CASSLRAYNTEAFF.